Listed here are 24 T cell receptor beta chains from one sample, sequenced in a study of shared clonotypes between healthy human individuals. Sequenced by immunoSEQ multiplex PCR; TCRdb stores in-frame clones only, minus some. The repertoire holds some 1.1 million clones, about 72% seen once, with 0.89% in the top ten. Input material: memory CD4+ T cells from PBMCs. The sample's subset: CD45RA-negative fraction. These receptors came from a man between 18 and 29 years old in good health. Some clones in this sample may be carry-over from other donors' samples.

This sequence joins TRBV6-1 and TRBJ2-2; 8 bases fit TRBD1. V trimming: 6 bases; J trimming: 3 bases; junction bases outside the gene matches: 6. From germline, CDR1 is MNHNS and CDR2 SASEGT. The CDR3 sequence is 15 residues long. The CDR3 DNA follows: TGTGCCAGCAGACTCGACAGGGGATACACCGGGGAGCTGTTTTTT. The encoded protein is CASRLDRGYTGELFF.

The chain is built from TRBV7-9 and TRBJ2-3; D call uncertain. This CDR3 is built from 15 residues. Germline lookup yields CDR1 SEHNR and CDR2 FQNEAQ (reference sequence). The V gene lost 5 bases and the J gene lost 2 bases, with 14 bases spanning the gap. Here the CDR3 DNA reads TGTGCCAGCAGCCCCGGCGGTAGCTCCACAGATACGCAGTATTTT. It codes for CASSPGGSSTDTQYF.

The chain uses TRBV6-5 and TRBJ1-3; D is unclear. CDR1 and CDR2 from the germline V gene are MNHEY and SVGAGI. V was cut by 6 bases and J by 0 bases, with 12 bases left in between. CDR3 length equals 15 residues. CDR3 amino acids: CASRISRSSGNTIYF. CDR3 nucleotide sequence: TGTGCCAGCAGAATCTCTCGTAGCTCTGGAAACACCATATATTTT.

This chain uses TRBV11-2 with TRBJ2-7, with TRBD1 matching 7 bases. The CDR3 has 15 residues. V lost 5 bases to trimming and J lost 2 bases; unmatched junction nucleotides: 9. Looked up from germline, CDR1 is SGHAT and CDR2 is FQNNGV. The CDR3, as DNA: TGTGCCAGCAGCCCCCACGGGACAGCCACCTACGAGCAGTACTTC. It translates to CASSPHGTATYEQYF. Variable domain in full (rest from reference TRBV11-2 and TRBJ2-7): EAGVAQSPRYKIIEKRQSVAFWCNPISGHATLYWYQQILGQGPKLLIQFQNNGVVDDSQLPKDRFSAERLKGVDSTLKIQPAKLEDSAVYLCASSPHGTATYEQYFGPGTRLTVT.

This clone was counted only a few times. The chain links TRBV6-8 to TRBJ2-2; D may be TRBD1 (6 bases). The ends were cut back, 5 bases at V and 4 bases at J, with 11 bases in the middle. The CDR3 runs to 14 residues. Germline lookup yields CDR1 MNHGY and CDR2 SAAAGT. DNA for the CDR3: TGTGCCAGCAGTCAGGACAGACCCACCGGGGAGCTGTTTTTT. Its protein is CASSQDRPTGELFF.

The chain is built from TRBV2 and TRBJ1-1; D unresolved. The V gene lost 6 bases and the J gene lost 5 bases, with 13 bases spanning the gap. CDR1 is SNHLY and CDR2 is FYNNEI in the germline V gene. The CDR3 has 13 amino acids. Here the CDR3 DNA reads TGTGCCAGCAGGGCCGACTTGGGGACTGAAGCTTTCTTT. Translating gives CASRADLGTEAFF.

The CDR3 bases are TGCGCCAGCAGCGGACAGGGGGAGCAGTTCTTC. This gives the protein CASSGQGEQFF. The J gene is TRBJ2-1, the V gene TRBV5-1, with 9 bases matching TRBD1. The germline gives CDR1 SGHRS, CDR2 YFSETQ. V lost 4 bases and J lost 10; bases outside the gene matches: 0. The CDR3 is 11 amino acids.

The CDR3 protein is CASSPPGAQGDTEAFF. CDR3 nucleotide sequence: TGTGCCAGCAGTCCTCCGGGGGCACAGGGGGACACTGAAGCTTTCTTT. The rearrangement joins TRBV28 to TRBJ1-1; 8 bases match TRBD1. This CDR3 has 16 residues. CDR1 is MDHEN, CDR2 SYDVKM, per germline. J lost 3 bases, V lost 5 bases, and 11 bases had no gene match.

Of note for this clone: This CDR3 is also generated by other DNA sequences in the sample. The chain links TRBV5-1 to TRBJ2-7; TRBD2 agrees at 10 bases. Germline V CDR1 and CDR2: SGHRS, YFSETQ. The CDR3 length is 15 residues. The V segment lost 0 bases and the J segment 5 bases; nucleotides outside the gene matches: 5. The CDR3 nucleotides are TGCGCCAGCAGCTTGGCCGGGACTAGCGTTGACGAGCAGTACTTC. Its translation: CASSLAGTSVDEQYF.

This rearrangement joins TRBV12-5 to TRBJ2-1; 8 nucleotides agree with TRBD1. V lost 4 bases, J lost 3 bases, and 5 bases stayed unmatched. Germline V lookup: CDR1 LGHNT, CDR2 FRNRAP. The CDR3 spans 15 residues. The CDR3 DNA follows: TGTGCTAGTGGTTCTGTACAGGGGGACTACAATGAGCAGTTCTTC. Encoded protein: CASGSVQGDYNEQFF. The full variable domain, completed using reference TRBV12-5 and TRBJ2-1, is DARVTQTPRHKVTEMGQEVTMRCQPILGHNTVFWYRQTMMQGLELLAYFRNRAPLDDSGMPKDRFSAEMPDATLATLKIQPSEPRDSAVYFCASGSVQGDYNEQFFGPGTRLTVL.

As regards this clone: This sample includes further DNA sequences coding for the same CDR3. The chain is built from TRBV28 and TRBJ1-1; D unclear. This CDR3 is 14 amino acids long. V lost 0 bases and J 1 base, leaving 6 bases between the germline ends. Looked up from germline, CDR1 is MDHEN and CDR2 is SYDVKM. As DNA, the CDR3 is TGTGCCAGCAGTTTATGGGGAGGGAACACTGAAGCTTTCTTT. It specifies CASSLWGGNTEAFF.

The genes are TRBV6-5 and TRBJ1-4; D unresolved. The CDR3 spans 15 residues. Germline V gene sequence: CDR1 MNHEY, CDR2 SVGAGI. The V end lost 8 bases, the J end lost 8 bases, and 21 bases lay between the germline ends. As DNA, the CDR3 is TGTGCCAGCCATGCCGGTTCGGGAGTTGAGGAAAAACTGTTTTTT. As protein: CASHAGSGVEEKLFF.

This clone was seen a handful of times. The chain has TRBV5-1 and TRBJ2-7, with D hard to call. The germline gives CDR1 SGHRS, CDR2 YFSETQ. The CDR3 has 12 residues. The V end was cut by 6 bases, the J end by 5 bases, with 12 bases between. CDR3 sequence reads: CASNGQSNEQYF. The DNA of the CDR3 is TGCGCCAGCAATGGCCAAAGCAACGAGCAGTACTTC.

In regard to this clone: A read error may explain this, as a much larger clone is one base away. The chain couples TRBV5-1 to TRBJ2-7, with unresolved D. CDR3 size: 11 residues. V was trimmed by 4 bases and J by 0 bases, leaving 2 bases between them. Germline V gene lookup returns CDR1 SGHRS and CDR2 YFSETQ. The CDR3 spells CASSNSYEQYF. The CDR3 nucleotides read TGCGCCAGCAGCAACTCCTACGAGCAGTACTTC. Using reference TRBV5-1 and TRBJ2-7 for the parts outside the CDR3, the full variable domain is KAGVTQTPRYLIKTRGQQVTLSCSPISGHRSVSWYQQTPGQGLQFLFEYFSETQRNKGNFPGRFSGRQFSNSRSEMNVSTLELGDSALYLCASSNSYEQYFGPGTRLTVT.

A note on this clone: The identical CDR3 is also encoded by other nucleotide sequences in the sample. The chain joins TRBV18 to TRBJ1-1; D gene uncertain. V was pared by 3 bases and J by 1 base, with 6 bases between. Germline loops: CDR1 KGHSH, CDR2 LQKENI. The CDR3 is 13 residues long. The CDR3 sequence is CASSPTANTEAFF. The CDR3 bases are TGTGCCAGCTCACCCACAGCGAACACTGAAGCTTTCTTT.

V gene TRBV5-1 combines with J gene TRBJ2-1, with D tentatively TRBD2 (6 bases). The CDR3 is 16 amino acids. With 4 bases removed from V and 4 bases from J, the gap between germline ends came to 18 bases. In germline, CDR1 is SGHRS, CDR2 YFSETQ. This CDR3 is CASSRLGGGVYNEQFF. The CDR3 coding sequence is TGCGCCAGCAGCCGACTAGGAGGAGGGGTTTACAATGAGCAGTTCTTC.

The V call is TRBV9, the J call TRBJ2-1; D is perhaps TRBD1 (6 bases). Germline lookup yields CDR1 SGDLS and CDR2 YYNGEE. Trimming took 2 bases from V and 9 from J, leaving 18 bases between them. The CDR3 sequence is 15 residues long. The CDR3 sequence: CASSVRDQGWGEQFF. The CDR3 nucleotides read TGTGCCAGCAGCGTCCGGGATCAGGGGTGGGGTGAGCAGTTCTTC.

V is TRBV5-1 and J is TRBJ2-5; TRBD2 agrees at 10 bases. The CDR3 contains 15 residues. V shed 2 bases, J shed 4 bases, and the junction held 5 bases outside the gene matches. The germline V gene has CDR1 SGHRS and CDR2 YFSETQ. The CDR3 DNA is TGCGCCAGCAGCTTCCTAGCGGGAGCCCCAGAGACCCAGTACTTC. Encoded protein: CASSFLAGAPETQYF.

The rearrangement joins TRBV28 to TRBJ1-4, with TRBD1 matching over 9 bases. J was trimmed by 7 bases and V by 3 bases; bases with no gene match: 9. This CDR3 contains 16 residues. The germline gives CDR1 MDHEN, CDR2 SYDVKM. The CDR3 nucleotides are TGTGCCAGCAGTTTCGAGGGGACAGGGATAGGTGAAAAACTGTTTTTT. It specifies CASSFEGTGIGEKLFF. Based on the CDR3 plus reference TRBV28 and TRBJ1-4, the full variable domain is DVKVTQSSRYLVKRTGEKVFLECVQDMDHENMFWYRQDPGLGLRLIYFSYDVKMKEKGDIPEGYSVSREKKERFSLILESASTNQTSMYLCASSFEGTGIGEKLFFGSGTQLSVL.

V is TRBV2 and J is TRBJ2-6; tentatively, D is TRBD2 (7 bases). The CDR3 is 16 residues long. Trimming took 7 bases from V and 0 from J, leaving 13 bases between them. The germline gives CDR1 SNHLY, CDR2 FYNNEI. The CDR3 protein is CASTRGRGSGANVLTF. As DNA, the CDR3 is TGTGCCAGCACTAGGGGGAGGGGCTCTGGGGCCAACGTCCTGACTTTC. Looking up the rest from reference TRBV2 and TRBJ2-6 gives the full variable domain: EPEVTQTPSHQVTQMGQEVILRCVPISNHLYFYWYRQILGQKVEFLVSFYNNEISEKSEIFDDQFSVERPDGSNFTLKIRSTKLEDSAMYFCASTRGRGSGANVLTFGAGSRLTVL.

This clone was observed a few times. In nucleotides, the CDR3 is TGTGCCAGCAGTGAGGCTCGACAGGGGATCGACTATGGCTACACCTTC. The encoded protein is CASSEARQGIDYGYTF. The chain recombines TRBV2 with TRBJ1-2; TRBD1 matches at 8 bases. CDR1 is SNHLY, CDR2 FYNNEI, per germline. V dropped 3 bases and J dropped 3; count of bases not matched to a gene: 9. The CDR3 length is 16 residues.

The chain couples TRBV5-1 to TRBJ2-1, with 7 bases matching TRBD2. J lost 9 bases, V lost 0 bases, and 9 bases had no gene match. The CDR3 has 15 amino acids. Germline V CDR1 and CDR2: SGHRS, YFSETQ. This CDR3 reads CASSLEAGELGEQFF. The CDR3 DNA reads as TGCGCCAGCAGCTTGGAGGCGGGAGAATTGGGTGAGCAGTTCTTC.

V is TRBV5-4 and J is TRBJ1-2; tentative D call: TRBD1 (5 bases). This CDR3 contains 13 residues. Trimming shortened V by 4 bases and J by 8 bases, and 15 bases separated the two germline ends. Germline V gene data show CDR1 as SGHNT and CDR2 as YYREEE (reference sequence). The CDR3 nucleotides are TGTGCCAGCAGCCGCTCCTCGGGGACCGGCTACACCTTC. It translates to CASSRSSGTGYTF.

The rearrangement uses TRBV19 and TRBJ1-1; 8 positions match TRBD1. The CDR3 has 13 amino acids. With V trimmed by 4 bases and J by 3 bases, 1 base remained unmatched. CDR1 LNHDA and CDR2 SQIVND come from the germline V gene (reference sequence). This CDR3 reads CASSRQGYTEAFF. In DNA, the CDR3 is TGTGCCAGTAGTAGACAGGGGTACACTGAAGCTTTCTTT.